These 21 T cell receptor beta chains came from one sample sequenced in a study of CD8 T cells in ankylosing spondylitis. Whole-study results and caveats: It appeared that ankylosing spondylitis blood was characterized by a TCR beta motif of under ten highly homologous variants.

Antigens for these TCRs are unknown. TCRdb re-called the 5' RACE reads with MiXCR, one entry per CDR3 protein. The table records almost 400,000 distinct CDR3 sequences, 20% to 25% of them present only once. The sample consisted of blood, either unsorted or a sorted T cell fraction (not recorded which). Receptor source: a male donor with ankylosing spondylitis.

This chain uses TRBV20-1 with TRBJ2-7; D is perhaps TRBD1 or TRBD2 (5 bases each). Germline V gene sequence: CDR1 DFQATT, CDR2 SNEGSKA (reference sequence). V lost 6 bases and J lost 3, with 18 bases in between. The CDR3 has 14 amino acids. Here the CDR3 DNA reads TGCAGTGCCCTCTATCAGCAGGGAGTCTACGAGCAGTACTTC. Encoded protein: CSALYQQGVYEQYF.

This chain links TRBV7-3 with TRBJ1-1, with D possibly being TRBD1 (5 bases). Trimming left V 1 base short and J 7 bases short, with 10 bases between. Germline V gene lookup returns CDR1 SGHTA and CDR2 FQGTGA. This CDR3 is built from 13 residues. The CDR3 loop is CASSLIGAGEAFF. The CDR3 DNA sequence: TGTGCCAGCAGCTTAATTGGGGCGGGTGAAGCTTTCTTT.

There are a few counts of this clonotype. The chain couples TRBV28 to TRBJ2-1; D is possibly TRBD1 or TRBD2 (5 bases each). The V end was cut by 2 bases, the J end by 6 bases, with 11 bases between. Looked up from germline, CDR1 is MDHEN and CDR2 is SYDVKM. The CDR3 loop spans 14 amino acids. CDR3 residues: CASSLGTLSNEQFF. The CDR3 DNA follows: TGTGCCAGCAGTTTAGGGACCTTGAGCAATGAGCAGTTCTTC. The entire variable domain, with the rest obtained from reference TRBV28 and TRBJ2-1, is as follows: DVKVTQSSRYLVKRTGEKVFLECVQDMDHENMFWYRQDPGLGLRLIYFSYDVKMKEKGDIPEGYSVSREKKERFSLILESASTNQTSMYLCASSLGTLSNEQFFGPGTRLTVL.

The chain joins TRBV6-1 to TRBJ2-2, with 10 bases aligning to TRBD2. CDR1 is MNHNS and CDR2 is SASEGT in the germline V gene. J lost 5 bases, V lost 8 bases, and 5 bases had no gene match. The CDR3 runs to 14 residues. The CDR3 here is CASAIAGGTGELFF. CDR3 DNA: TGTGCCAGCGCGATAGCGGGAGGTACCGGGGAGCTGTTTTTT.

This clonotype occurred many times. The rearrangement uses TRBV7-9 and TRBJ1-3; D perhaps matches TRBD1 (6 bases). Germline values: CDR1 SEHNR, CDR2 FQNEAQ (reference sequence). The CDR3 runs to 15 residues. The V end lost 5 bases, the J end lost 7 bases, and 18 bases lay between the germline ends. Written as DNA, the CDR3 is TGTGCCAGCAGCCGAGGGGGGCGAGATGGGAACACCATATATTTT. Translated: CASSRGGRDGNTIYF.

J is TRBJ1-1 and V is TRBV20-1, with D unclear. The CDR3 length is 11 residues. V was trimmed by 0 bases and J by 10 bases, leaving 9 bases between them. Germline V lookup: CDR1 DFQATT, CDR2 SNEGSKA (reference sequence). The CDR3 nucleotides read TGCAGTGCTAGAGATGAATATGGAGCTTTCTTT. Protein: CSARDEYGAFF.

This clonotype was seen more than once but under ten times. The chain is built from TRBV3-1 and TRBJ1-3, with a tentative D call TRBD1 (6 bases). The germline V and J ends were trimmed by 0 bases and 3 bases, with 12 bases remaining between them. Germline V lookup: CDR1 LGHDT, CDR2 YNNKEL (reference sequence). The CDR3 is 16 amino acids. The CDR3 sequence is CASSQDVGAGGNTIYF. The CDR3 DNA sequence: TGTGCCAGCAGCCAAGATGTGGGGGCAGGTGGAAACACCATATATTTT. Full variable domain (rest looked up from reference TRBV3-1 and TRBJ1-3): DTAVSQTPKYLVTQMGNDKSIKCEQNLGHDTMYWYKQDSKKFLKIMFSYNNKELIINETVPNRFSPKSPDKAHLNLHINSLELGDSAVYFCASSQDVGAGGNTIYFGEGSWLTVV.

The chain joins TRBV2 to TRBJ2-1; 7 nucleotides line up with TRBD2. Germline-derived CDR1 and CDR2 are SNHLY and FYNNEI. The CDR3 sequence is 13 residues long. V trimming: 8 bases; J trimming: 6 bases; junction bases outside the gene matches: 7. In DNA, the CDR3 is TGTGCCAGCCGGGGCGGGAGTGGCAATGAGCAGTTCTTC. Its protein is CASRGGSGNEQFF.

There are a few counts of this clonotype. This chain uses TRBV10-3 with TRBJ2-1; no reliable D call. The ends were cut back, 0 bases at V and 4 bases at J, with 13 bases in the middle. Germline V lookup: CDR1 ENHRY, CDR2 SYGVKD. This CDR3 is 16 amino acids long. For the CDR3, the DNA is TGTGCCATCAGTGAGTCGGACCAGCAAGCTTACAATGAGCAGTTCTTC. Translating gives CAISESDQQAYNEQFF.

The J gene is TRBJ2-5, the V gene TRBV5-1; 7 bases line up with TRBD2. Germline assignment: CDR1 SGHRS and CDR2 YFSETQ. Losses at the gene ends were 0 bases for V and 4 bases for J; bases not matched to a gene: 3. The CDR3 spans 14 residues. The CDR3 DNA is TGCGCCAGCAGCTTGGCTGGCGGGAGAGAGACCCAGTACTTC. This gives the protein CASSLAGGRETQYF.

CDR3 in DNA: TGCAGCGCCGGACTAGCGGGAGGTTACAATGAGCAGTTCTTC. Its protein is CSAGLAGGYNEQFF. This sequence joins TRBV29-1 and TRBJ2-1; 14 positions match TRBD2. Germline CDR1 and CDR2: SQVTM and ANQGSEA. Unmatched junction bases numbered 3, after V lost 7 bases and J lost 4 bases. The length of the CDR3 is 14 residues.

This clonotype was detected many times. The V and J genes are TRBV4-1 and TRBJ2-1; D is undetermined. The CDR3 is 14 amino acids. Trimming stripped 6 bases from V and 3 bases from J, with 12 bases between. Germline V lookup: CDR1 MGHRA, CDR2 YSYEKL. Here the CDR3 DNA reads TGCGCCAGCAGTCTACGAGAGGACTACAATGAGCAGTTCTTC. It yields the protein CASSLREDYNEQFF.

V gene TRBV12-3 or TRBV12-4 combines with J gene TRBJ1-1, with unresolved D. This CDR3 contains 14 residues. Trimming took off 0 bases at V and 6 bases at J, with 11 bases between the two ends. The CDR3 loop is CASSLALPGSEAFF. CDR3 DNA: TGTGCCAGCAGTTTAGCGCTTCCCGGCTCTGAAGCTTTCTTT.

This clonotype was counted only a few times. In nucleotides, the CDR3 is TGTGCCAGCAGTGAAGAGACCCAGTACTTC. It translates to CASSEETQYF. V and J are TRBV12-3 or TRBV12-4 and TRBJ2-5, with no clear D. V lost 5 bases and J lost 3, with 1 base in between. The CDR3 loop spans 10 amino acids.

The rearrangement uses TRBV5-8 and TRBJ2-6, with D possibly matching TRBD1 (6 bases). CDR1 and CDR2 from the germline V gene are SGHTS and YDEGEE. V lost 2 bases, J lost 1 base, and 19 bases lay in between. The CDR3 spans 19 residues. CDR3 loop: CASSFGEQGQLSGANVLTF. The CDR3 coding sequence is TGTGCCAGCAGCTTTGGGGAACAGGGCCAGCTGTCTGGGGCCAACGTCCTGACTTTC. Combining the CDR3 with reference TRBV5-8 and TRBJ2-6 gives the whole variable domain EAGVTQSPTHLIKTRGQQATLRCSPISGHTSVYWYQQALGLGLQFLLWYDEGEERNRGNFPPRFSGRQFPNYSSELNVNALELEDSALYLCASSFGEQGQLSGANVLTFGAGSRLTVL.

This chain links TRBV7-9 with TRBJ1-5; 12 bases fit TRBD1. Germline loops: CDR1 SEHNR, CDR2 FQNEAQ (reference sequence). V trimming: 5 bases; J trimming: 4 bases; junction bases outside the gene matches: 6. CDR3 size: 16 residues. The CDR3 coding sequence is TGTGCCAGCAGCGGGACAGGGGGCGATGAGAATCAGCCCCAGCATTTT. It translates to CASSGTGGDENQPQHF.

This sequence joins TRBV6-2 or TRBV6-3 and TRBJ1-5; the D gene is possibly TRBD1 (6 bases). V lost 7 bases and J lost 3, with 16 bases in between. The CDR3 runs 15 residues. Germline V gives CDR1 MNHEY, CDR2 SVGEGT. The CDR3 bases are TGTGCCAGCACCGGGGGTGGGGGCCACAATCAGCCCCAGCATTTT. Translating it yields CASTGGGGHNQPQHF.

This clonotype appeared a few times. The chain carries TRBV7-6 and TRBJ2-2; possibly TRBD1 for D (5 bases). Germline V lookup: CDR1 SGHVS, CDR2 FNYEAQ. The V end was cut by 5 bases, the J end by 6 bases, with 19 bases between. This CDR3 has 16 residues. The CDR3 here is CASSLGARQYSGELFF. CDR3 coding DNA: TGTGCCAGCAGCCTAGGGGCTAGGCAGTACTCCGGGGAGCTGTTTTTT.

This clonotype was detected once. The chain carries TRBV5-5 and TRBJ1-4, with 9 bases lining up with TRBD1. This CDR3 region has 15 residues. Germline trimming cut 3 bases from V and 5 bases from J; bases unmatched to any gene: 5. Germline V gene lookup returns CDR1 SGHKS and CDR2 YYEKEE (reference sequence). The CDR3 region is CASSWNRGQNEKLFF. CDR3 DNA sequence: TGTGCCAGCAGCTGGAACAGGGGGCAGAATGAAAAACTGTTTTTT.

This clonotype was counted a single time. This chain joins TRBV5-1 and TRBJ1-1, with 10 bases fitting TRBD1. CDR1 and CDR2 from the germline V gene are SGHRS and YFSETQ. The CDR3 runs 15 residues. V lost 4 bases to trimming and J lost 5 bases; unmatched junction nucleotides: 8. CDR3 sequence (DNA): TGCGCCAGCAGCGCGTGGGGACAGGGGTTGACTGAAGCTTTCTTT. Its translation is CASSAWGQGLTEAFF.

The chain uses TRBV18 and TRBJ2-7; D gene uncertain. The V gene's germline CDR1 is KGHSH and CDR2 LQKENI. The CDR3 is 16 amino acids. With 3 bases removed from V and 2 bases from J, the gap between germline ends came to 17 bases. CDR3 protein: CASSPLRQVATYEQYF. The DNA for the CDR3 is TGTGCCAGCTCACCTCTTAGGCAGGTCGCTACCTACGAGCAGTACTTC.